The clone carrying this TCR beta chain was seen once. The source of the sample is a study of shared T cell receptors in the human thymus. The method was immunoSEQ multiplex PCR; TCRdb's version includes in-frame clones alone and lacks a portion of them. The table lists roughly 560,000 clones, around 82% of them singletons, with 0.01% to 0.015% in the top ten. Trimming cost V 4 bases and J 5 bases, with 9 bases left between them. The CDR3 extends over 12 amino acids. Germline V lookup: CDR1 SGHNT, CDR2 YYREEE (reference sequence). The sample also formed part of further work on human thymus T cells. That paper notes: Thymus tissue was removed during corrective cardiac surgery. Unrelated people showed highly overlapping thymic repertoires, related research reported.

This chain links TRBV5-4 with TRBJ2-5; possible D gene TRBD2, 6 bases. Sample: thymocytes. The sequence was obtained from a boy under two years old with a congenital heart defect. CDR3 residues: CASSAAGETQYF. In DNA form, the CDR3 reads TGTGCCAGCAGCGCGGCGGGGGAGACCCAGTACTTC.